The 20 T cell receptor beta chains below were found in one sample sequenced in a study of tumor-infiltrating lymphocytes in oesophageal squamous cell carcinoma. TCRdb re-called the PCR reads with MiXCR, one entry per CDR3 protein. The sample includes 15,000 to 19,000 distinct CDR3 sequences, around half of them seen just once. Sequencing used esophageal tumor tissue. Receptors originate from a female donor with esophageal squamous cell carcinoma.

This clonotype was picked up a small number of times. The chain employs TRBV7-6 and TRBJ2-1; D might be TRBD1 (6 bases). The V gene's germline CDR1 is SGHVS and CDR2 FNYEAQ. Between the trimmed V and J ends, which lost 0 bases and 7 bases, there was a span of 10 bases. The length of the CDR3 is 14 residues. This CDR3 reads CASSLAAGVNEQFF. Written as DNA, the CDR3 is TGTGCCAGCAGCTTAGCGGCAGGGGTGAATGAGCAGTTCTTC.

This chain joins TRBV7-2 and TRBJ2-1, with TRBD2 identical over 14 bases. The end of the DNA fits TRBJ2-5 better, so the J call may be wrong. The germline CDR1 and CDR2 sequences are SGHTA and FQGNSA. The CDR3 sequence is 15 residues long. CDR3 region: CASSPTSGRAQTQYF. The DNA of the CDR3 is TGTGCCAGCAGCCCGACTAGCGGGAGGGCGCAGACCCAGTACTTC.

The chain links TRBV10-2 to TRBJ2-3; 11 bases map to TRBD2. The V and J ends lost 6 bases and 5 bases, in that order; junction bases with no gene match: 7. The germline V gene encodes CDR1 WSHSY and CDR2 SAAADI. CDR3 size: 15 residues. The CDR3 nucleotides are TGCGCCAGCAGAAGGACTAGCGGGCTCGGAGATACGCAGTATTTT. Protein: CASRRTSGLGDTQYF.

The sample holds many counts of this clonotype. As the CDR3 is not closed by the conserved phenylalanine or tryptophan, this likely results from a read error. No DNA is shown, since the ends of the CDR3 on it are uncertain; the CDR3 is the one TCRdb lists. This chain links TRBV7-8 with TRBJ2-5; TRBD2 is the table's D call, not checked against the DNA. Per the germline V gene, CDR1 is SGHVS and CDR2 is FQNEAQ. The CDR3 length is 17 residues, termini included. This chain's CDR3 is CASSLGTLGNSPLHFGN.

J is TRBJ2-5 and V is TRBV7-3; D might be TRBD1 (7 bases). V gave up 2 bases and J gave up 11 bases, with 18 bases separating them. The germline V gene has CDR1 SGHTA and CDR2 FQGTGA. The CDR3 sequence is 14 residues long. This CDR3 is CASSLQGGPDEQYF. The CDR3 coding sequence is TGTGCCAGCAGCTTACAGGGGGGTCCCGATGAGCAGTACTTC. The variable domain in full, completed from reference TRBV7-3 and TRBJ2-5, reads GAGVSQTPSNKVTEKGKYVELRCDPISGHTALYWYRQSLGQGPEFLIYFQGTGAADDSGLPNDRFFAVRPEGSVSTLKIQRTERGDSAVYLCASSLQGGPDEQYFGPGTRLLVL.

The chain links TRBV7-2 to TRBJ2-4, with a weak D call TRBD1 (6 bases). V lost 5 bases to trimming and J lost 4 bases, with 12 bases between them. Germline loops: CDR1 SGHTA, CDR2 FQGNSA. The CDR3 runs to 14 residues. DNA for the CDR3: TGTGCCAGCAGCGTAGGCGGACAGAAAAACATTCAGTACTTC. Translating gives CASSVGGQKNIQYF.

This clonotype was seen only once. The gene calls are TRBV7-4 and TRBJ2-7; D is unclear. The J call may not be correct, given that the DNA end is closer to TRBJ1-2. This CDR3 spans 11 amino acids. Germline V lookup: CDR1 SGHVT, CDR2 SQSDAQ. The CDR3 DNA reads as TGTGCCAGCAGCTTAGCCGATGGCTACACCTTC. The encoded protein is CASSLADGYTF.

This clonotype was counted only a few times. This sequence joins TRBV23-1 and TRBJ2-7; D perhaps matches TRBD2 (5 bases). TRBV23-1 is flagged as an ORF with uncertain function. The CDR3 runs to 13 residues. Trimming left V 3 bases short and J 3 bases short, with 9 bases between. CDR3 amino acids: CASSQPDFYEQYF. In DNA form, the CDR3 reads TGCGCCAGCAGTCAGCCGGACTTCTACGAGCAGTACTTC.

This chain connects TRBV7-8 to TRBJ2-4; D may be TRBD2 (5 bases). TRBJ2-5 explains the end of the DNA better; the J call may be wrong. Germline CDR1 reads SGHVS; CDR2 reads FQNEAQ. This CDR3 region has 15 residues. The CDR3 reads CASRKTRDYYETQYF. For the CDR3, the DNA is TGTGCCAGCAGGAAAACTCGAGACTATTATGAGACCCAGTACTTC.

This clonotype was observed a handful of times. J is TRBJ2-5 and V is TRBV7-2; D is possibly TRBD1 or TRBD2 (6 bases each). The DNA end is more similar to TRBJ2-7, so the J call may be wrong. The CDR3 spans 14 residues. Germline loops: CDR1 SGHTA, CDR2 FQGNSA. CDR3 amino acids: CASSLVGGSYEQYF. As DNA, the CDR3 is TGTGCCAGCAGCTTAGTGGGGGGCTCTTACGAGCAGTACTTC.

This chain joins TRBV12-3 or TRBV12-4 and TRBJ2-6; D call uncertain. Between the trimmed V and J ends, which lost 3 bases and 0 bases, there was a span of 6 bases. This CDR3 is built from 15 residues. Here the CDR3 reads CASSLTFSGANVLTF. CDR3 bases: TGTGCCAGCAGTTTGACGTTCTCTGGGGCCAACGTCCTGACTTTC.

This clonotype occurred once. The chain carries TRBV25-1 and TRBJ2-5, with TRBD2 matching 12 bases. The end of the DNA aligns better with TRBJ2-1, so the J call may be wrong. The CDR3 is made up of 19 amino acids. CDR1 is MGHDK, CDR2 SYGVNS, per germline. The chain's CDR3 is CASSPGTSGSHPFYNEQFF. The CDR3 bases are TGTGCCAGCAGTCCGGGGACTAGCGGGTCCCATCCCTTTTACAATGAGCAGTTCTTC.

By frequency in the sample, this clonotype is medium-sized. This rearrangement joins TRBV5-1 to TRBJ1-6, with TRBD1 matching over 9 bases. The CDR3 is 16 residues long. Germline V gene lookup returns CDR1 SGHRS and CDR2 YFSETQ. V lost 4 bases to trimming and J lost 9 bases; unmatched junction nucleotides: 11. CDR3 in amino acids: CASSPTDRGLGSPLHF. The CDR3 region has the DNA TGCGCCAGCAGCCCGACGGACAGGGGTTTGGGTTCACCCCTCCACTTT.

The chain uses TRBV7-3 and TRBJ2-5; TRBD2 matches at 8 bases. Trimming took 4 bases from V and 1 from J; bases not matched to a gene: 8. Per the germline V gene, CDR1 is SGHTA and CDR2 is FQGTGA. The CDR3 is 16 residues long. CDR3 in amino acids: CASSSTGRAFQETQYF. The CDR3 region has the DNA TGTGCCAGCAGCTCCACCGGGAGGGCCTTCCAAGAGACCCAGTACTTC.

This clonotype is labeled medium-sized. Written as DNA, the CDR3 is TGTGCCAGCAGACGTAGAGGGGAGACTAGCGGGAGTATGCCCTACAATGAGCAGTTCTTC. It codes for CASRRRGETSGSMPYNEQFF. This rearrangement joins TRBV7-9 to TRBJ2-1; TRBD2 matches 12 bases. In germline, CDR1 is SEHNR, CDR2 FQNEAQ (reference sequence). The CDR3 has 20 residues. Trimming took 6 bases from V and 2 from J; bases not matched to a gene: 17. The whole variable domain, filled in from reference TRBV7-9 and TRBJ2-1, reads DTGVSQNPRHKITKRGQNVTFRCDPISEHNRLYWYRQTLGQGPEFLTYFQNEAQLEKSRLLSDRFSAERPKGSFSTLEIQRTEQGDSAMYLCASRRRGETSGSMPYNEQFFGPGTRLTVL.

In its sample, this clonotype was seen a few times. The V and J genes are TRBV24-1 and TRBJ2-5, with D uncertain. Germline assignment: CDR1 KGHDR and CDR2 SFDVKD. The V and J ends lost 3 bases and 1 base respectively, with 8 bases between them. The CDR3 sequence is 14 residues long. CDR3 sequence: CATSDNGFQETQYF. The DNA of the CDR3 is TGTGCCACCAGTGATAATGGGTTCCAAGAGACCCAGTACTTC.

This clonotype was recorded at least ten times. In DNA, the CDR3 is TGTGCCAGCAGCTCAGGGGGCAGCTCCTACGAGCAGTACTTC. This codes for CASSSGGSSYEQYF. V gene TRBV7-2 combines with J gene TRBJ2-7, with TRBD1 matching over 8 bases. The CDR3 extends over 14 amino acids. Germline assignment: CDR1 SGHTA and CDR2 FQGNSA. With V trimmed by 4 bases and J by 0 bases, 2 bases remained unmatched. The variable domain in full, with the rest retrieved from reference TRBV7-2 and TRBJ2-7, is GAGVSQSPSNKVTEKGKDVELRCDPISGHTALYWYRQSLGQGLEFLIYFQGNSAPDKSGLPSDRFSAERTGGSVSTLTIQRTQQEDSAVYLCASSSGGSSYEQYFGPGTRLTVT.

This chain joins TRBV12-3 or TRBV12-4 and TRBJ1-1; 8 positions agree with TRBD1. The CDR3 consists of 14 residues. Trimming cost V 5 bases and J 4 bases; bases outside gene matches: 6. The DNA of the CDR3 is TGTGCCAGCAGTATGGAAACAGGGGGCACTGAAGCTTTCTTT. It translates to CASSMETGGTEAFF.

The genes are TRBV9 and TRBJ2-3; 9 bases agree with TRBD2. This CDR3 has 13 residues. Germline trimming cut 7 bases from V and 2 bases from J; bases unmatched to any gene: 2. Germline values: CDR1 SGDLS, CDR2 YYNGEE. CDR3 loop: CASAGGNTDTQYF. The DNA for the CDR3 is TGTGCCAGCGCGGGAGGGAACACAGATACGCAGTATTTT.

The chain recombines TRBV24-1 with TRBJ2-7; 7 nucleotides align to TRBD1. The J call may be faulty, since TRBJ2-1 better matches the DNA end. The CDR3 runs 14 residues. Looked up from germline, CDR1 is KGHDR and CDR2 is SFDVKD. In DNA form, the CDR3 reads TGTGCCACCAGTGATGGGACAGCCTACAATGAGCAGTTCTTC. It is translated as CATSDGTAYNEQFF.